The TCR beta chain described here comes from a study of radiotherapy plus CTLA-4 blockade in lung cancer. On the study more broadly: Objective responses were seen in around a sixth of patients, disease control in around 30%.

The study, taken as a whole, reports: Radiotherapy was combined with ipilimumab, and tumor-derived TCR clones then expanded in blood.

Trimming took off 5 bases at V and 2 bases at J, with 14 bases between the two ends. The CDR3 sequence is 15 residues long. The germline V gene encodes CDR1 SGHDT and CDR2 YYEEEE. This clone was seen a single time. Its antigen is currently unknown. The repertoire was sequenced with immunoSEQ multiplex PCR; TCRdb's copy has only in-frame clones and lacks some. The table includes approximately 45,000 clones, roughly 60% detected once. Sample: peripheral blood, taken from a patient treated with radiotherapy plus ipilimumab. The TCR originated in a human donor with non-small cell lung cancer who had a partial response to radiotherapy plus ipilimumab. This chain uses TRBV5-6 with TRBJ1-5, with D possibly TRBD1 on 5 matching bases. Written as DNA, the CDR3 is TGTGCCAGCAGTTCTTGGGGGGGAGGCAATCAGCCCCAGCATTTT. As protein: CASSSWGGGNQPQHF. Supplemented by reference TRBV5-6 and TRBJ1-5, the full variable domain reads DAGVTQSPTHLIKTRGQQVTLRCSPKSGHDTVSWYQQALGQGPQFIFQYYEEEERQRGNFPDRFSGHQFPNYSSELNVNALLLGDSALYLCASSSWGGGNQPQHFGDGTRLSIL.